This record looks at one T cell receptor (beta chain) sequence and its context. The target of this receptor is not known. One base away there is no much larger clone; base qualities are not given. Different DNA sequences within this sample yield the same CDR3. The donors were healthy, HIV-negative adults with no recently reported acute infections or vaccinations. All donors were Caucasian adults living in Nashville, Tennessee, USA. CD4+ T cells were enriched by magnetic negative selection, after which naive cells were positively selected on CD45RA and the negative fraction was taken as the memory subset. Blood was collected by leukapheresis, and PBMCs were isolated by Ficoll-Histopaque density gradient centrifugation and then cryopreserved in liquid nitrogen vapor phase. Purity and quantity of every magnetically sorted T cell population were checked by analytical flow cytometry. Genomic DNA was isolated from every sorted fraction and measured by UV absorbance on a Nanodrop 2000c.

The data stem from a study of shared clonotypes between healthy human individuals (dated by TCRdb to 2019 to 2021). Study-wide context: A few men and a couple of women, aged 18 to 49 years, made up the cohort. For each donor, three plates each were used for CD4 naive and CD4 memory, two plates were used for CD8 naive, and one plate was used for CD8 memory. The study deeply sequenced blood TCR repertoires of five healthy adults to estimate repertoire size and the extent of clonotype sharing between individuals. To increase sequencing depth and limit assay-specific biases, different laboratories used diverse techniques to prepare libraries and sequence TCR repertoires. Each donor's leukapheresis produced roughly between roughly 0.85 and 9.5 billion PBMCs.

Beyond this particular receptor, the publication reports: Pairwise subsampling led to the expectation that sequencing depth would affect the degree of clonotype sharing among donors. Sharing across a few donors was observed for around 5% of naive CD4, less than 4% of naive CD8, about 2.5% of memory CD4, and roughly 0.43% of memory CD8 clonotypes. Naive subsets generally had larger estimated clonotype richness than memory subsets did. Because the study included only a small number of donors, the genetic and exposure-history diversity represented was limited. Incomplete sequencing was indicated by rarefaction of sorted-subset datasets, despite the large sequencing depth. Sampling was restricted to blood, and TCR repertoires in tissues likely differ from the TCR repertoires found in blood. Clonotypes shared by all four sorted-subset donors showed higher generation probabilities than non-shared clonotypes.

TCR CDR3 regions were amplified from genomic DNA by multiplex PCR using the deep immunoSEQ assay. Extracted genomic DNA from each cell subset was distributed evenly across all wells of several immunoSEQ 96-well plates, and each plate was treated as a replicate. For sorted subsets, roughly 200 ng of genomic DNA, equivalent to around 31,000 T cell genomes, went into each replicate PCR. Purified libraries were measured with a Qubit 3.0 fluorometer, size-checked on a Bioanalyzer 2100, and measured again with the KAPA Library Quantification kit. Each immunoSEQ 96-well plate was sequenced on its own single-read 150-cycle Illumina NextSeq 550 flow cell. Processing in the source paper ran as follows. Because the immunoSEQ output held only junctional sequences and lacked quality scores, the filtering could not match the filtering applied to full-length reads. To assign V/J genes and CDR3, sequences were annotated using PyIR, a Python wrapper for IgBLAST v1.9, with IMGT germline references. Any read was removed if the V/J assignment was weak (E-value above 1e-6), the CDR3 was missing, or the read contained stop codons, out-of-frame junctions, or ambiguous translated residues. V3J clonotypes were defined as sequences sharing the same inferred V gene, J gene, and CDR3 amino acid sequence. To compute the percentage overlap between repertoires, the number of shared unique clonotypes was divided by the size of the smaller repertoire. Richness of each repertoire was evaluated using RTK rarefaction, the Chao1 estimator, and Recon v2.1 estimates of unobserved clonotypes. OLGA was used to compute generation probabilities for all TCRbeta clonotypes that the gDNA method yielded from a few donors. Entries here come from immuneACCESS through TCRdb and include only in-frame sequences with V and J called. Some clones fail to appear in such tables; in the studies checked, an unresolved V gene covers under half of the shortfall, and the cause of the remainder is unknown. V and J calls and clone size are given by that table; D and trimming were obtained from the DNA. For this sample the table gives some 2,400,000 clones, of which under 97% were detected only once. Jointly, the top ten make up roughly 0.13% of the sample.

Sequenced material: naive CD4+ T cells sorted from blood. The label giving this sample's cell subset or site can be read as: CD45RA+ positively selected. This TCR was sampled from a man aged 18 to 29 in good health.

The CDR3 sequence is CASSLAGGYNEQFF. At the DNA level, the sequence is TGTGCCAGCAGTTTAGCGGGAGGTTACAATGAGCAGTTCTTC. The V and J genes are TRBV28 and TRBJ2-1, with 8 bases aligning to TRBD2. Taken from the germline V gene, the CDR1 and CDR2 loops are MDHEN and SYDVKM. The CDR3 covers 14 residues, taking in both the cysteine and the phenylalanine. The only DNA kept is the CDR3, 42 bases in frame from the first base. V is pruned by 2 bases and J by 4 bases, leaving 1 base of the junction without a gene match.